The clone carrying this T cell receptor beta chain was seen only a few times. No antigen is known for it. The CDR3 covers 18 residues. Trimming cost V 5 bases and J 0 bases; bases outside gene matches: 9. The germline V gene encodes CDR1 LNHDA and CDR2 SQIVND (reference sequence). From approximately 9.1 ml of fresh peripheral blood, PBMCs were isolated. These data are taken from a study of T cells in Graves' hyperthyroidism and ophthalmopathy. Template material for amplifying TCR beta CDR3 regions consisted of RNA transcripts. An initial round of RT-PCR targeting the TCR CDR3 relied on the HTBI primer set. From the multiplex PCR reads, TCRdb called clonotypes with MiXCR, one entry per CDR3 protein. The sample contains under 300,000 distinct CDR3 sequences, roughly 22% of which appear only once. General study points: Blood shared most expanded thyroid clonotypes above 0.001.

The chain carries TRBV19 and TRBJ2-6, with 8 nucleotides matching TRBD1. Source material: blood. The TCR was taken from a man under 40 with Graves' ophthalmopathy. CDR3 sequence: CASSVFGTGSSGANVLTF. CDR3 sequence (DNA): TGTGCCAGTAGTGTCTTTGGGACAGGTTCCTCTGGGGCCAACGTCCTGACTTTC.